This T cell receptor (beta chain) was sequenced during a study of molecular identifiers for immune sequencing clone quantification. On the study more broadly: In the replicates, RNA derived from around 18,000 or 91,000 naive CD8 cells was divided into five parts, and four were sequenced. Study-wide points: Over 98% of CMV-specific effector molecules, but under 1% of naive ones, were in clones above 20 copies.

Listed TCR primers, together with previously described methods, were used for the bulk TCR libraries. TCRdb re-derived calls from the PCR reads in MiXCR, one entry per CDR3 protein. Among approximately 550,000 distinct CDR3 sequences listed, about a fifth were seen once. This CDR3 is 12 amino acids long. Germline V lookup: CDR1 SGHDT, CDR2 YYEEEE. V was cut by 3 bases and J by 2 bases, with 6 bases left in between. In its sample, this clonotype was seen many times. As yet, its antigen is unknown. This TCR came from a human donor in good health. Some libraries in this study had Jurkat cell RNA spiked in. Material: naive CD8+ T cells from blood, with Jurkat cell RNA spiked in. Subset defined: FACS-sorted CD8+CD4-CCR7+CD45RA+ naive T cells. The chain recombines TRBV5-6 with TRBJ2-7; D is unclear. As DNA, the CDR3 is TGTGCCAGCAGCTCGGCTACCTACGAGCAGTACTTC. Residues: CASSSATYEQYF.